Here is one T cell receptor (beta chain) with its context. No antigen is known for it. No base quality values were provided; no much bigger clone lies one nucleotide off. From the cysteine through the phenylalanine, the CDR3 covers 14 amino acids. This entry keeps only the CDR3 DNA: 42 bases, framed from base 1. CDR1 and CDR2, per the germline V gene, are MNHNS and SASEGT. Trimming accounts for 5 bases at V and 1 base at J, while the number of junction bases matched to no gene is 3. Library preparation used PCR. Instrument used: Illumina HiSeq 4000. The TCR beta-chain CDR3 region of each patient was profiled by high-throughput sequencing. In the authors' own workflow: CDR3 differences across clinicopathological groups were used to build a classifier for discriminating distant-metastatic papillary thyroid cancer patients. The Shannon index was used to assess repertoire diversity, and the Morisita-Horn index was used to assess tumor-blood repertoire similarity. Using fastp at Q25 and MiXCR, TCRdb reprocessed the public reads and kept productive beta chains. TCRdb, rather than the study authors, made the V and J calls. This sample lists around 20,000 clones; more than 20% were detected once. The ten largest make up 71% of the sample.

No treatment had been received by any patient before thyroid surgery. Using T-cell receptor beta sequencing, the researchers looked back retrospectively at clinical samples from patients, gathered between about 2011 and 2018. This sample was taken from a study of metastatic and nonmetastatic thyroid tumors (dated by TCRdb to about 2020). About the full investigation: Repertoires from peripheral blood and from tumor or nodule tissue samples of malignant and benign thyroid patients were compared.

Broad study findings and their caveats: In both blood and tumor samples, malignant tumors were reported to have significantly higher TCR beta diversity than benign nodules.

Sequencing was carried out using blood. Recombination joined TRBV6-1 with TRBJ2-7; a stretch of 9 junction bases matches TRBD1. This clonotype was obtained from a male donor with papillary thyroid cancer or a benign thyroid nodule (not recorded which). Some clones in this sample may be carry-over from other donors' samples. Here is the DNA: TGTGCCAGCAGTAAACAGGGGGCATCCTACGAGCAGTACTTC. This gives the protein CASSKQGASYEQYF.